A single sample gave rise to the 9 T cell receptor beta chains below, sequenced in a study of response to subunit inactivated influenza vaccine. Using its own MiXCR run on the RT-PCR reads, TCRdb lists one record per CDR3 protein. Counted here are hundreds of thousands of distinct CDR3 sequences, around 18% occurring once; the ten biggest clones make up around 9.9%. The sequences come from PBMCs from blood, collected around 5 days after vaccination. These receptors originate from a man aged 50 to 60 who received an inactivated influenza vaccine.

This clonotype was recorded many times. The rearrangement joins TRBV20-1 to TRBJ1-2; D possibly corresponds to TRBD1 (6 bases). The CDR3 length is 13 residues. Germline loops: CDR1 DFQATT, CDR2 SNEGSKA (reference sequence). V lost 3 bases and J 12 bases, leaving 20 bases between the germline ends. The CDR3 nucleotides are TGCAGTGCTAGGGGGACATTTAGTCCTGGGGACACCTTC. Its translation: CSARGTFSPGDTF.

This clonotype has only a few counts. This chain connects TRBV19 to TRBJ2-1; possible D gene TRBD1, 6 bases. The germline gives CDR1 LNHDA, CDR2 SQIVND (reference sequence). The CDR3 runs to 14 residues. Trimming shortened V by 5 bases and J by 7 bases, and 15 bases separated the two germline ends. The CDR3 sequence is CASSAQTGLNEQFF. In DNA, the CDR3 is TGTGCCAGTAGTGCACAGACAGGTCTTAATGAGCAGTTCTTC. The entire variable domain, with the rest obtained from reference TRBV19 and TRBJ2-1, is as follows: DGGITQSPKYLFRKEGQNVTLSCEQNLNHDAMYWYRQDPGQGLRLIYYSQIVNDFQKGDIAEGYSVSREKKESFPLTVTSAQKNPTAFYLCASSAQTGLNEQFFGPGTRLTVL.

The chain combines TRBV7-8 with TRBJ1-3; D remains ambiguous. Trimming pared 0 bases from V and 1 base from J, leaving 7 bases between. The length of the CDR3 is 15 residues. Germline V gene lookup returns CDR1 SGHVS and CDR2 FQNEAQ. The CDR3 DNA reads TGTGCCAGCAGCTTAGCGGGGAGTTCTGGAAACACCATATATTTT. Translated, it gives CASSLAGSSGNTIYF.

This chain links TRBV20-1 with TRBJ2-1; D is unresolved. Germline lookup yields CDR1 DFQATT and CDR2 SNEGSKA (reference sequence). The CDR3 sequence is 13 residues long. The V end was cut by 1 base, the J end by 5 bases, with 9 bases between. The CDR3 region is CSARASHNNEQFF. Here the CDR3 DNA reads TGCAGTGCTAGAGCTTCCCATAACAATGAGCAGTTCTTC.

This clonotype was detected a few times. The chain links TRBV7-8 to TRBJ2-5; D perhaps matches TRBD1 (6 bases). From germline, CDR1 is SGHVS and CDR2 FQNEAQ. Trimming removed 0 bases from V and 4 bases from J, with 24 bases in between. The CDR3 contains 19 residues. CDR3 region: CASSLARVWAGAGRETQYF. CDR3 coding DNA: TGTGCCAGCAGCTTAGCTAGGGTTTGGGCAGGGGCTGGAAGAGAGACCCAGTACTTC.

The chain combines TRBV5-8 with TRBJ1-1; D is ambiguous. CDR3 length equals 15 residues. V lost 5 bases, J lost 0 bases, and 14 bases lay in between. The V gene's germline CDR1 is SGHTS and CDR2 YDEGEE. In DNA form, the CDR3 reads TGTGCCAGCAGACCAAGAGCTTACTTGAACACTGAAGCTTTCTTT. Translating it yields CASRPRAYLNTEAFF. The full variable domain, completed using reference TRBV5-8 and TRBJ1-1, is EAGVTQSPTHLIKTRGQQATLRCSPISGHTSVYWYQQALGLGLQFLLWYDEGEERNRGNFPPRFSGRQFPNYSSELNVNALELEDSALYLCASRPRAYLNTEAFFGQGTRLTVV.

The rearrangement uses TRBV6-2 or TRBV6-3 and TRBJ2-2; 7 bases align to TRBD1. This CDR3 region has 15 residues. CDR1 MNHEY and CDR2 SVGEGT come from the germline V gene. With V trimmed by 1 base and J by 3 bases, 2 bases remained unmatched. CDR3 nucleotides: TGTGCCAGCAGTTACTTGGGACAGTACACCGGGGAGCTGTTTTTT. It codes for CASSYLGQYTGELFF.

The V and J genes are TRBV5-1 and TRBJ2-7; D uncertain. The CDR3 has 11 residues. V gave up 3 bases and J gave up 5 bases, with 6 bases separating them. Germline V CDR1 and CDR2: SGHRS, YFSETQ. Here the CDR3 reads CASSWGNEQYF. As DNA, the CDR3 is TGCGCCAGCAGCTGGGGAAACGAGCAGTACTTC.

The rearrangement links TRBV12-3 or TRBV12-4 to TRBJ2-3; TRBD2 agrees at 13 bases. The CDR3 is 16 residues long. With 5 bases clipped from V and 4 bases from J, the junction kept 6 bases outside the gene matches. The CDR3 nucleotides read TGTGCCAGCAGTGCTTCCGGGACTAGCGGGGCAGATACGCAGTATTTT. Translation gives CASSASGTSGADTQYF.